A selection of T cell receptor beta chains follows, all from one sample in a study of CD8+CD57+ T cells in acquired aplastic anemia. MiXCR, applied by TCRdb to the reads, yields one record per CDR3 protein. This sample carries around 500,000 distinct CDR3 sequences, approximately 33% of them seen once, and the ten largest clones take 0.8% to 0.85%. Sequenced material: sorted CD4+, CD8+, or CD8+CD57+ T cells (not recorded which) from PBMCs. The source of these receptors is a human donor with aplastic anemia. Both conserved end residues are part of each CDR3. A D gene is named only where the DNA matches it firmly. The size of a clone is reported for some rows only, either as once, few or many, or as a class for expanded clones.

v_call,j_call,clone_size,d_call,cdr3_nt,cdr3_aa
TRBV6-2/TRBV6-3,TRBJ2-7,-,TRBD1,TGTGCCAGCTCAAGGTTTGAAGGGACAGTGACTTACGAGCAGTACTTC,CASSRFEGTVTYEQYF
TRBV9,TRBJ2-1,-,TRBD1,TGTGCCAGCAGCGCCATAGGACAGGTCTCCTACAATGAGCAGTTCTTC,CASSAIGQVSYNEQFF
TRBV9,TRBJ2-7,-,-,TGTGCCAGCAGCGTAGGCGGCAGGACCTACGAGCAGTACTTC,CASSVGGRTYEQYF
TRBV10-3,TRBJ1-6,-,-,TGTGCCATCAGCTCTGGGGGGCCAAATTCACCCCTCCACTTT,CAISSGGPNSPLHF
TRBV9,TRBJ1-1,many,TRBD1,TGTGCCAGCAGCGTCACAGGGGTGAACACTGAAGCTTTCTTT,CASSVTGVNTEAFF
TRBV7-3,TRBJ2-1,few,-,TGTGCCAGCCTAGCTCAAAGTAACAATGAGCAGTTCTTC,CASLAQSNNEQFF
TRBV30,TRBJ1-6,-,-,TGTGCCTGGGGGCGGCAGGGTGACTCACCCCTCCACTTT,CAWGRQGDSPLHF
TRBV7-2,TRBJ2-5,-,-,TGTGCCAGCAGCTTACCGGGGTTGGTTCTTGAGACCCAGTACTTC,CASSLPGLVLETQYF
TRBV5-8,TRBJ1-2,-,TRBD1,TGTGCCAGCAGCTTGGTAGACAGGGAAAACTATGGCTACACCTTC,CASSLVDRENYGYTF
TRBV2,TRBJ1-5,once,-,TGTGCCAGCAGCGGACAGCAAGAGACCCAGCATTTT,CASSGQQETQHF
TRBV7-9,TRBJ1-1,many,-,TGTGCCAGCAGCTTAGACAGAAGGAACACTGAAGCTTTCTTT,CASSLDRRNTEAFF
TRBV29-1,TRBJ1-1,many,TRBD1,TGCAGCGTTGACCGGACAGGGACAAACACTGAAGCTTTCTTT,CSVDRTGTNTEAFF
TRBV19,TRBJ2-6,-,-,TGTGCCAGTAGTAACCGAGGGGGTGTGGCTGGGGCCAACGTCCTGACTTTC,CASSNRGGVAGANVLTF
TRBV7-2,TRBJ2-7,-,TRBD2,TGTGCCAGCAGCCTCCAAGGACTAGCGGGAGTAGAGCAGTACTTC,CASSLQGLAGVEQYF
TRBV20-1,TRBJ2-5,few,TRBD2,TGCAGTGCGGGCCGGGAGGGCCTCCGCGCAGAGACCCAGTACTTC,CSAGREGLRAETQYF
TRBV10-2,TRBJ2-5,many,-,TGCGCCAGCAGTGACCACGTTGGGTTCGGTGAGACCCAGTACTTC,CASSDHVGFGETQYF
TRBV5-6,TRBJ1-2,-,-,TGTGCCAGCAGCTTGGCGGCAGGGAGTAGCTACACCTTC,CASSLAAGSSYTF
TRBV25-1,TRBJ2-7,many,TRBD1,TGTGCCAGCAGGGGACAGTTAACCTACGAGCAGTACTTC,CASRGQLTYEQYF
TRBV6-1,TRBJ2-3,-,-,TGTGCCAGCACCTCGGGGTTTTCCACAGATACGCAGTATTTT,CASTSGFSTDTQYF
TRBV10-3,TRBJ2-1,many,-,TGTGCCATCAGTGAGTCAATCAATGAGCAGTTCTTC,CAISESINEQFF
TRBV7-9,TRBJ2-1,-,TRBD1,TGTGCCAGCATCTTGGGACAGAACAATGAGCAGTTCTTC,CASILGQNNEQFF
TRBV7-9,TRBJ1-2,many,-,TGTGCCAGCAGCCCCCTCCGGCTAGTTAAGGGCTACACCTTC,CASSPLRLVKGYTF
TRBV12-5,TRBJ1-5,-,-,TGTGCTAGTGGTAGAGATCAGCCCCAGCATTTT,CASGRDQPQHF
TRBV6-1,TRBJ2-2,few,-,TGTGCCAGCAGTACGGGGGCGGCTGCCGGGGAGCTGTTTTTT,CASSTGAAAGELFF
TRBV29-1,TRBJ1-1,few,TRBD1,TGCAGCGTTGAAGAAAGGAGGAGACAGGGGGCGCAGGACACTGAAGCTTTCTTT,CSVEERRRQGAQDTEAFF
TRBV7-2,TRBJ2-5,-,-,TGTGCCAGCAGCTTAGTAAAAGGGGGGCAAACCCAGTACTTC,CASSLVKGGQTQYF
TRBV24-1,TRBJ2-7,-,-,TGTGCCGCCAGGGGATGGACCTACGAGCAGTACTTC,CAARGWTYEQYF
TRBV2,TRBJ1-2,many,-,TGTGCCAGCAGATACAGACTCTATGGCTACACCTTC,CASRYRLYGYTF
TRBV7-3,TRBJ2-3,-,TRBD2,TGTGCCAGCAGCTTAGCAGCGGGAGGGCCAGATACGCAGTATTTT,CASSLAAGGPDTQYF
TRBV20-1,TRBJ1-2,-,-,TGCAGTGCTAGTCCGTCTAGGGGAAGAGGCCGGGGCTACGCCTTC,CSASPSRGRGRGYAF
TRBV7-8,TRBJ2-7,-,TRBD2,TGTGCCAGCAGCTTTGGGACTAGCGGGGGGGGTTACGAGCAGTACTTC,CASSFGTSGGGYEQYF
TRBV6-1,TRBJ2-1,few,TRBD2,TGTGCCAGCAGTGACGCGGGACTAGCATTTGATGAGCAGTTCTTC,CASSDAGLAFDEQFF
TRBV7-9,TRBJ2-7,many,-,TGTGCCAGCTGGGGCCTCGACGAGCAGTACTTC,CASWGLDEQYF
TRBV3-1,TRBJ2-7,few,-,TGTGCCAGCAGCCATTCAGACAGGTACGAGCAGTACTTC,CASSHSDRYEQYF
TRBV20-1,TRBJ1-2,many,TRBD1,TGCAGTGCTAGAGGACAACCGGGACAGCCAGTCACCTTC,CSARGQPGQPVTF
TRBV5-6,TRBJ1-2,-,-,TGTGCCAGCAGCTTGCGGGGCAGGGGCTATGGCTACACCTTC,CASSLRGRGYGYTF
TRBV2,TRBJ1-1,many,-,TGTGCCAGCAGTGTCAGGGAGGGAACTGAAGCTTTCTTT,CASSVREGTEAFF
TRBV3-1,TRBJ2-7,-,TRBD1,TGTGCCAGCAGCTGGGACAGGATCTCCTACGAGCAGTACTTC,CASSWDRISYEQYF
TRBV7-9,TRBJ1-6,-,-,TGTGCCAGCAGTTTATGGTCAGATTCACCCCTCCACTTT,CASSLWSDSPLHF
TRBV20-1,TRBJ2-1,-,TRBD2,TGCAGTGCTAGAGTGCGGGGGGGCAGTCACAATGAGCAGTTCTTC,CSARVRGGSHNEQFF
TRBV11-2,TRBJ2-3,few,TRBD2,TGTGCCAGCAGCTCCAGAGCGGGGGCAGATACGCAGTATTTT,CASSSRAGADTQYF
TRBV2,TRBJ1-2,-,-,TGTGCCAGCTCACCACTTTGGGGTTCCTACGATGGCTACACCTTC,CASSPLWGSYDGYTF
TRBV11-2,TRBJ2-3,few,-,TGTGCCAGCAGCTTTCGTCAGGAAGATACGCAGTATTTT,CASSFRQEDTQYF
TRBV2,TRBJ1-6,many,-,TGTGCCAGCAGTGAAACAGGGAGTTCACCCCTCCACTTT,CASSETGSSPLHF
TRBV11-1,TRBJ1-4,-,TRBD1,TGTGCCAGCAGCGCTGAGACAGGGGGCCTCCGGGGAACTAATGAAAAACTGTTTTTT,CASSAETGGLRGTNEKLFF
TRBV2,TRBJ1-6,few,-,TGTGCCAGCAGCCTACAGGGAGGTGGAAATTCACCCCTCCACTTT,CASSLQGGGNSPLHF
TRBV5-5,TRBJ2-2,few,-,TGTGCCAGCGGGCGGCTCACCCTTGACACCGGGGAGCTGTTTTTT,CASGRLTLDTGELFF
TRBV2,TRBJ2-7,many,-,TGTGCCAGCAAGCGGGACAGCTACGAGCAGTACTTC,CASKRDSYEQYF
TRBV2,TRBJ2-2,few,TRBD2,TGTGCCAGCAGGCGCCCGGGACTAGCGGGACGCGGGGAGCTGTTTTTT,CASRRPGLAGRGELFF
TRBV10-2,TRBJ2-7,-,TRBD2,TGCGCCAGCGGGACTAGCGGGATCCCTGAGCAGTACTTC,CASGTSGIPEQYF
TRBV10-2,TRBJ2-7,many,-,TGCGCCAGCAGTGCGAATCAACAGGGCGAGCAGTACTTC,CASSANQQGEQYF
TRBV25-1,TRBJ2-7,-,-,TGTGCCAGCAGCCAAGTAACCGGGAGATATTACTACGAGCAGTACTTC,CASSQVTGRYYYEQYF
TRBV7-9,TRBJ2-1,-,TRBD2,TGTGCCAGCAGCCCACCGGGGACTAGCGGATCCCACAATGAGCAGTTCTTC,CASSPPGTSGSHNEQFF
TRBV24-1,TRBJ2-1,-,-,TGTGCCACCAGTGATTTCACTTCCAGGCACAGGGCCTACAATGAGCAGTTCTTC,CATSDFTSRHRAYNEQFF
TRBV11-3,TRBJ2-5,-,TRBD2,TGTGCCAGCAGCGCTGGACTAGCGATTGAGACCCAGTACTTC,CASSAGLAIETQYF